The 19 T cell receptor beta chains below come from one sample, sequenced in a study of cytomegalovirus exposure and HLA in healthy donors. TCRdb keeps only in-frame clones here, not all; method: immunoSEQ multiplex PCR. The sample consists of about 82,000 clones, around 92% of them appearing once. Input material: PBMCs. These receptor sequences come from a man younger than 35 in good health and CMV-seronegative.

In its sample, this clone was seen a few times. J is TRBJ1-2 and V is TRBV16; perhaps TRBD1 as D (6 bases). Germline CDR1 KGHSY, CDR2 FQNENV. Deletions cut 2 bases from V and 1 base from J, with 29 bases between. This CDR3 has 21 amino acids. The CDR3 DNA is TGTGCCAGCAGCCAACAGGGGCGCCCAAACCCTTACTTTTACTTTAACTATGGCTACACCTTC. It specifies CASSQQGRPNPYFYFNYGYTF.

This chain connects TRBV29-1 to TRBJ2-1; TRBD2 matches at 8 bases. This CDR3 is built from 14 residues. Germline V gene data show CDR1 as SQVTM and CDR2 as ANQGSEA. V was pared by 4 bases and J by 6 bases, with 8 bases of the junction left unmatched. The CDR3 DNA reads as TGCAGCGTTGTAGGGACTAGGATAAGCAATGAGCAGTTCTTC. Its translation is CSVVGTRISNEQFF.

CDR3 residues: CASSVGGTGEAFF. CDR3 nucleotide sequence: TGTGCCAGCAGCGTAGGAGGAACAGGTGAAGCTTTCTTT. The chain combines TRBV9 with TRBJ1-1, with TRBD1 as a possible D gene (5 bases). The CDR3 has 13 amino acids. Trimming cost V 0 bases and J 7 bases, with 10 bases left between them. Germline CDR1 reads SGDLS; CDR2 reads YYNGEE.

The genes are TRBV7-2 and TRBJ2-7, with a weak D call TRBD1 (6 bases). The CDR3 loop spans 15 amino acids. Germline CDR1 reads SGHTA; CDR2 reads FQGNSA. V lost 0 bases to trimming and J lost 2 bases, with 11 bases between them. The CDR3 loop is CASSLAPGAAYEQYF. The CDR3 DNA follows: TGTGCCAGCAGCTTAGCGCCAGGGGCAGCCTACGAGCAGTACTTC. Drawing the rest from reference TRBV7-2 and TRBJ2-7, the complete variable domain is GAGVSQSPSNKVTEKGKDVELRCDPISGHTALYWYRQSLGQGLEFLIYFQGNSAPDKSGLPSDRFSAERTGGSVSTLTIQRTQQEDSAVYLCASSLAPGAAYEQYFGPGTRLTVT.

The genes are TRBV25-1 and TRBJ2-5; 8 nucleotides match TRBD1. Trimming took 2 bases from V and 2 from J; bases not matched to a gene: 1. From germline, CDR1 is MGHDK and CDR2 SYGVNS. The CDR3 is made up of 14 amino acids. CDR3 loop: CASSERQGQETQYF. As DNA, the CDR3 is TGTGCCAGCAGTGAAAGACAGGGGCAAGAGACCCAGTACTTC.

The chain links TRBV10-3 to TRBJ1-5; 8 nucleotides agree with TRBD1. Germline CDR1 reads ENHRY; CDR2 reads SYGVKD. The CDR3 spans 13 residues. After removal of 6 bases from V and 4 bases from J, the junction contained 2 bases not matched to a gene. This CDR3 is CAISRTGNQPQHF. The CDR3 bases are TGTGCCATCAGCCGGACAGGGAATCAGCCCCAGCATTTT.

J is TRBJ1-5 and V is TRBV4-1; possibly TRBD1 for D (5 bases). Germline values: CDR1 MGHRA, CDR2 YSYEKL. V lost 2 bases to trimming and J lost 0 bases, with 14 bases between them. CDR3 length equals 17 residues. In nucleotides, the CDR3 is TGCGCCAGCAGCCAAAAGACTTTCAGGGATAGCAATCAGCCCCAGCATTTT. It encodes CASSQKTFRDSNQPQHF.

V gene TRBV6-6 combines with J gene TRBJ1-3; D perhaps matches TRBD1 (5 bases). Per germline, CDR1 MNHNY and CDR2 SVGAGI (reference sequence). The germline V and J ends were trimmed by 6 bases and 0 bases, with 15 bases remaining between them. The CDR3 spans 16 residues. CDR3 region: CASSPSTGYSGNTIYF. The CDR3 coding sequence is TGTGCCAGCAGCCCTTCCACAGGATACTCTGGAAACACCATATATTTT.

This clone was seen a handful of times. The chain is built from TRBV6-4 and TRBJ2-2; D uncertain. V was trimmed by 3 bases and J by 3 bases, leaving 8 bases between them. The CDR3 extends over 14 amino acids. Germline CDR1 is MRHNA and CDR2 is SNTAGT. The CDR3 spells CASSDHTDTGELFF. The CDR3 region has the DNA TGTGCCAGCAGTGATCATACAGACACCGGGGAGCTGTTTTTT.

DNA of the CDR3: TGCAGCGGAGGCGCTGGCACAGATACGCAGTATTTT. Translated, it gives CSGGAGTDTQYF. V and J are TRBV29-1 and TRBJ2-3; D call uncertain. V was pared by 7 bases and J by 1 base, with 9 bases between. The CDR3 spans 12 residues. From germline, CDR1 is SQVTM and CDR2 ANQGSEA.

The chain combines TRBV4-3 with TRBJ2-7, with 8 bases lining up with TRBD1. CDR1 is LGHNA, CDR2 YSLEER, per germline. J gave up 3 bases and V 5 bases, and 3 bases lay outside the gene matches. This CDR3 is built from 13 residues. The CDR3 protein is CASSTGTGYEQYF. Written as DNA, the CDR3 is TGCGCCAGCAGCACCGGGACAGGCTACGAGCAGTACTTC.

The chain recombines TRBV6-4 with TRBJ1-2; a weak D match, TRBD1 (6 bases). V was clipped by 3 bases and J by 8 bases, with 13 bases between them. The CDR3 loop spans 13 amino acids. Germline CDR1 is MRHNA and CDR2 is SNTAGT. CDR3 nucleotides: TGTGCCAGCAGTGAGACAGGTACGGGCGGCTACACCTTC. It translates to CASSETGTGGYTF.

The rearrangement joins TRBV7-2 to TRBJ2-3; a weak D match, TRBD1 (5 bases). Germline assignment: CDR1 SGHTA and CDR2 FQGNSA. The V and J ends lost 0 bases and 8 bases respectively, with 9 bases between them. The CDR3 spans 13 residues. The CDR3 spells CASSLAGLGTQYF. In DNA, the CDR3 is TGTGCCAGCAGCTTAGCGGGGCTTGGTACGCAGTATTTT.

The chain employs TRBV6-5 and TRBJ1-2; TRBD1 is a possible D gene (5 bases). CDR3 length: 16 amino acids. Trimming stripped 0 bases from V and 4 bases from J, with 15 bases between. The germline V gene encodes CDR1 MNHEY and CDR2 SVGAGI. The CDR3 DNA follows: TGTGCCAGCAGTTACTCTTATCCCAACAGGCCCTATGGCTACACCTTC. Amino acids: CASSYSYPNRPYGYTF.

The rearrangement uses TRBV19 and TRBJ1-4; 7 bases match TRBD1. This CDR3 is 15 amino acids long. With 2 bases clipped from V and 3 bases from J, the junction kept 3 bases outside the gene matches. CDR1 and CDR2 from the germline V gene are LNHDA and SQIVND (reference sequence). DNA of the CDR3: TGTGCCAGTAGTATACAGGGGGTCCCTAATGAAAAACTGTTTTTT. It specifies CASSIQGVPNEKLFF.

The rearrangement links TRBV6-1 to TRBJ2-3; TRBD2 matches at 13 bases. The CDR3 has 15 residues. V was pared by 6 bases and J by 6 bases, with 6 bases of the junction left unmatched. From germline, CDR1 is MNHNS and CDR2 SASEGT. The CDR3, as DNA: TGTGCCAGCAGCGTACTAGCGGGGGGGCCGGATACGCAGTATTTT. The encoded protein is CASSVLAGGPDTQYF.

The J gene is TRBJ1-2, the V gene TRBV27; TRBD1 might be the D (6 bases). The germline V gene has CDR1 MNHEY and CDR2 SMNVEV (reference sequence). V was cut by 1 base and J by 6 bases, with 9 bases left in between. The CDR3 has 13 amino acids. CDR3 in amino acids: CASSLWPGDGYTF. The CDR3 DNA is TGTGCCAGCAGTTTATGGCCAGGGGATGGCTACACCTTC.

The V and J genes are TRBV7-6 and TRBJ1-3, with 7 bases fitting TRBD1. The V and J ends lost 1 base and 4 bases, in that order; junction bases with no gene match: 7. This CDR3 has 16 amino acids. CDR1 is SGHVS and CDR2 is FNYEAQ in the germline V gene. The CDR3 DNA is TGTGCCAGCAGCTTAGGACAGACAGGGCTCGGAAACACCATATATTTT. Protein: CASSLGQTGLGNTIYF.

This clone was counted once. CDR3 residues: CASSSGATNEKLFF. DNA for the CDR3: TGTGCCAGCAGCTCAGGTGCAACTAATGAAAAACTGTTTTTT. This rearrangement joins TRBV2 to TRBJ1-4; D is undetermined. This CDR3 comprises 14 residues. Between the trimmed V and J ends, which lost 6 bases and 0 bases, there was a span of 8 bases. Germline V gene data show CDR1 as SNHLY and CDR2 as FYNNEI.